Each of the 20 T cell receptor beta chains below was sequenced from the same sample in a study of blood T cells in healthy people across ages. Primers used in a second PCR of about 7 to 11 cycles were a sample-barcoded 5' primer and a J-beta primer mix. From the 5' RACE reads, TCRdb called clonotypes with MiXCR, one entry per CDR3 protein. Among hundreds of thousands of distinct CDR3 sequences listed, 58% were seen once. Sequencing was performed on blood. The receptors were sampled from a young man in good health.

In this sample, this clonotype turned up a few times. V and J are TRBV15 and TRBJ2-5; no clear D gene. The germline gives CDR1 LNHNV, CDR2 YYDKDF (reference sequence). The V gene lost 0 bases and the J gene lost 9 bases, with 17 bases spanning the gap. CDR3 length equals 15 residues. CDR3 region: CATSRDRIGLRSQYF. CDR3 nucleotide sequence: TGTGCCACCAGCAGAGATCGGATTGGCTTAAGGTCCCAGTACTTC.

A remark on this clonotype: One end of the junction is discordant with germline, which a read error may explain. J is TRBJ1-6 and V is TRBV7-6; D unclear. CDR1 is SGHVS, CDR2 FNYEAQ, per germline. This CDR3 region has 17 residues. CDR3 DNA: TGTGCCAGTAGCTTGGAGCAGATGAGCTCCTATAATTCACCCCTCCACTTT. It encodes CASSLEQMSSYNSPLHF.

Remarks on this clonotype: Relative to the germline gene, one junction end is altered; a read error may explain this. The chain has TRBV7-2 and TRBJ2-3, with no clear D. Germline loops: CDR1 SGHTA, CDR2 FQGNSA. This CDR3 is built from 13 residues. In DNA form, the CDR3 reads TGTGTCAGCAGCCCTAGAGCCACAGATACGCAGTATTTT. Amino acid sequence: CVSSPRATDTQYF.

CDR3 residues: CASSVDRFQETQYF. The CDR3 region has the DNA TGTGCCAGCAGCGTTGACAGGTTCCAAGAGACCCAGTACTTC. The rearrangement joins TRBV7-2 to TRBJ2-5; TRBD1 might be the D (6 bases). Germline V gene lookup returns CDR1 SGHTA and CDR2 FQGNSA. V gave up 5 bases and J gave up 1 base, with 11 bases separating them. The CDR3 has 14 amino acids.

In its sample, this clonotype was seen a few times. This chain joins TRBV6-5 and TRBJ2-3; D gene uncertain. Trimming cost V 0 bases and J 2 bases, with 9 bases left between them. Germline assignment: CDR1 MNHEY and CDR2 SVGAGI. The CDR3 length is 15 residues. The CDR3 here is CASSYSGDDTDTQYF. The CDR3 bases are TGTGCCAGCAGTTACTCAGGCGATGACACAGATACGCAGTATTTT.

V usage is TRBV7-3 and J usage is TRBJ2-3; D tentatively fits TRBD1 or TRBD2 (5 bases each). Germline-derived CDR1 and CDR2 are SGHTA and FQGTGA. Trimming shortened V by 5 bases and J by 2 bases, and 20 bases separated the two germline ends. This CDR3 region has 17 residues. The CDR3, as DNA: TGTGCCAGCAGCCCCCTGGGGGACGTAGCCACCACAGATACGCAGTATTTT. Residues: CASSPLGDVATTDTQYF.

The chain joins TRBV30 to TRBJ2-2; D remains ambiguous. This CDR3 is 11 amino acids long. The germline CDR1 and CDR2 sequences are GTSNPN and SVGIG (reference sequence). V gave up 4 bases and J gave up 7 bases, with 7 bases separating them. The CDR3 region has the DNA TGTGCCTGGAAGGTTTTCGGGGAGCTGTTTTTT. Residues: CAWKVFGELFF.

This clonotype was detected a few times. The gene calls are TRBV7-7 and TRBJ2-1; D gene ambiguous. V gave up 1 base and J gave up 1 base, with 8 bases separating them. CDR3 size: 15 residues. Germline V CDR1 and CDR2: SSHAT, FNYEAQ (reference sequence). As DNA, the CDR3 is TGTGCCAGCAGCTTAGGCCAGAATTCCTACAATGAGCAGTTCTTC. This translates into CASSLGQNSYNEQFF. Full variable domain (remainder filled in from reference TRBV7-7 and TRBJ2-1): GAGVSQSPRYKVTKRGQDVTLRCDPISSHATLYWYQQALGQGPEFLTYFNYEAQPDKSGLPSDRFSAERPEGSISTLTIQRTEQRDSAMYRCASSLGQNSYNEQFFGPGTRLTVL.

A note on this clonotype: A single base separates this from a much larger clone, so it may be a read error. J is TRBJ2-7 and V is TRBV6-2 or TRBV6-3; 7 bases fit TRBD1. The germline V gene encodes CDR1 MNHEY and CDR2 SVGEGT. The CDR3 runs to 14 residues. Here the CDR3 DNA reads TGTGCCAGTATGTCCGACAGGGCCGACTACGAGCGGTACTTC. It codes for CASMSDRADYERYF.

This rearrangement joins TRBV6-2 or TRBV6-3 to TRBJ1-5; possibly TRBD1 for D (6 bases). Germline lookup yields CDR1 MNHEY and CDR2 SVGEGT. The CDR3 is made up of 13 amino acids. V was shortened by 10 bases and J by 3 bases, with 13 bases between the two germline ends. CDR3 nucleotide sequence: TGTGCCATCGCTAGACAGGACAATCAGCCCCAGCATTTT. As protein: CAIARQDNQPQHF.

The chain uses TRBV6-1 and TRBJ2-7; the match to TRBD2 covers 10 bases. Germline trimming cut 2 bases from V and 2 bases from J; bases unmatched to any gene: 3. This CDR3 is 15 amino acids long. The germline gives CDR1 MNHNS, CDR2 SASEGT. This chain's CDR3 is CASSEWSGGAYEQYF. CDR3 coding DNA: TGTGCCAGCAGTGAATGGAGCGGGGGGGCCTACGAGCAGTACTTC.

The chain carries TRBV20-1 and TRBJ2-7, with TRBD1 as a possible D gene (7 bases). This CDR3 contains 13 residues. V was cut by 5 bases and J by 1 base, with 12 bases left in between. CDR1 is DFQATT and CDR2 is SNEGSKA in the germline V gene (reference sequence). CDR3 in amino acids: CSAPTGRSYEQYF. Here the CDR3 DNA reads TGCAGTGCTCCGACAGGGAGGTCCTACGAGCAGTACTTC.

This chain uses TRBV7-2 with TRBJ2-1; TRBD2 is a possible D gene (6 bases). There are 12 residues in the CDR3. Trimming pared 6 bases from V and 9 bases from J, leaving 12 bases between. CDR1 is SGHTA and CDR2 is FQGNSA in the germline V gene. CDR3 DNA: TGTGCCAGCAGTAATAGCGGCTCTGAGCAGTTCTTC. Translated: CASSNSGSEQFF.

There are a few counts of this clonotype. The rearrangement uses TRBV20-1 and TRBJ1-2; 7 nucleotides line up with TRBD1. The CDR3 length is 15 residues. Germline V lookup: CDR1 DFQATT, CDR2 SNEGSKA (reference sequence). The ends lost 1 base at V and 2 bases at J; junction bases unmatched: 7. The CDR3 nucleotides are TGCAGTGCTAGAGGGAGGACAGGCGACAACTATGGCTACACCTTC. This encodes CSARGRTGDNYGYTF.

The genes are TRBV2 and TRBJ1-1; D is uncertain. V shed 7 bases and J shed 1 base, with 10 bases lying between them. Per the germline V gene, CDR1 is SNHLY and CDR2 is FYNNEI. This CDR3 is built from 13 residues. In DNA form, the CDR3 reads TGTGCCAGCATCCGTTTGGGGAACACTGAAGCTTTCTTT. Amino acid sequence: CASIRLGNTEAFF.

This chain joins TRBV4-2 and TRBJ1-2; D is unclear. CDR3 length equals 18 residues. The V and J ends lost 0 bases and 5 bases respectively, with 22 bases between them. From germline, CDR1 is LGHNA and CDR2 YNFKEQ. The DNA for the CDR3 is TGTGCCAGCAGCCAAGATTCCGGAGAACGAATCAGCCTATATGGCTACACCTTC. Its translation: CASSQDSGERISLYGYTF.

The chain joins TRBV10-3 to TRBJ2-3; a possible D gene is TRBD2 (5 bases). Trimming removed 10 bases at V and 1 base at J, with 12 bases between. Germline CDR1 and CDR2: ENHRY and SYGVKD. This CDR3 is built from 13 residues. This CDR3 reads CARIGECTDTQYF. Here the CDR3 DNA reads TGTGCCAGGATCGGGGAATGCACAGATACGCAGTATTTT.

J is TRBJ2-4 and V is TRBV4-2; TRBD1 might be the D (6 bases). The CDR3 is 16 residues long. CDR1 and CDR2 from the germline V gene are LGHNA and YNFKEQ. V lost 0 bases and J lost 2, with 11 bases in between. The CDR3 loop is CASSQEGRGPKNIQYF. The CDR3 DNA follows: TGTGCCAGCAGCCAAGAAGGCAGGGGTCCCAAAAACATTCAGTACTTC.

The V call is TRBV2, the J call TRBJ2-6; the D call may be TRBD1 or TRBD2 (5 bases each). Germline V CDR1 and CDR2: SNHLY, FYNNEI. The CDR3 is 16 amino acids. V dropped 10 bases and J dropped 0 bases, with 16 bases sitting between them. The CDR3 DNA sequence: TGTGCCATCCGGGACGGGATTAGCTCTGGGGCCAACGTCCTGACTTTC. Protein sequence: CAIRDGISSGANVLTF.

The V and J genes are TRBV20-1 and TRBJ2-5, with 7 bases identical to TRBD1. The closer fit of TRBJ2-7 to the DNA end suggests the J call may be wrong. Germline assignment: CDR1 DFQATT and CDR2 SNEGSKA (reference sequence). CDR3 length: 12 amino acids. CDR3 protein: CSAGPQGVEQYF. CDR3 DNA: TGCAGTGCCGGCCCCCAGGGGGTCGAGCAGTACTTC.